The present T cell receptor (beta chain) was sequenced within a study of blood T cell repertoires in COVID-19. The overall study: The samples span acute and convalescent COVID-19 from the United States, Italy and Spain. T cells, B-cell-depleted T cells, or PBMCs provided the cDNA or gDNA that served as material.

Original methodology: Amplification of reference gene primers provided the estimated nucleated cell counts. Only in-frame clones appear in the TCRdb table, and some are missing; sequencing was by immunoSEQ multiplex PCR. That table gives V, J and clone size, and the DNA gave D and trimming. The table includes fewer than 120,000 clones, around 89% detected once. The clonotype was recovered from a woman in her fifties or sixties with acute or convalescent COVID-19. Sequencing was done on a sample of peripheral blood.

This CDR3 reads CASSDRGQGTEAFF. CDR3 coding DNA: TGCGCCAGCAGCGACAGGGGGCAAGGGACTGAAGCTTTCTTT. The chain recombines TRBV5-1 with TRBJ1-1, with 10 bases matching TRBD1. V was pared by 4 bases and J by 5 bases, with 5 bases of the junction left unmatched. Germline V gene data show CDR1 as SGHRS and CDR2 as YFSETQ. CDR3 length: 14 residues.